A single sample gave rise to the 24 T cell receptor beta chains below, sequenced in a study of breast tumors, draining lymph nodes, adjacent tissues. From the multiplex PCR reads, TCRdb called clonotypes with MiXCR, one entry per CDR3 protein. The sample lists over 60,000 distinct CDR3 sequences, around three fifths occurring once. Sequencing used breast tumor tissue. Every receptor here comes from a female donor with breast cancer. Some clones in this sample may be carry-over from other donors' samples.

V and J are TRBV20-1 and TRBJ2-1; the match to TRBD2 covers 7 bases. Germline-derived CDR1 and CDR2 are DFQATT and SNEGSKA (reference sequence). The V gene end was trimmed by 6 bases and the J gene end by 8 bases; junction bases not matched to a gene: 19. This CDR3 has 16 residues. The CDR3 spells CSAHHFRDYLRHEQFF. The CDR3 region has the DNA TGCAGTGCCCATCATTTCCGGGACTATCTGCGCCATGAGCAGTTCTTC.

This clonotype was counted at least ten times. The chain is built from TRBV6-2 or TRBV6-3 and TRBJ2-3, with 7 nucleotides matching TRBD1. This CDR3 contains 16 residues. Trimming at V came to 2 bases and at J to 6 bases, leaving 11 bases not matched to a gene. Looked up from germline, CDR1 is MNHEY and CDR2 is SVGEGT. The CDR3 region has the DNA TGTGCCAGCAGTTACCGGGGACAGTCAATAATGGATACGCAGTATTTT. Its protein is CASSYRGQSIMDTQYF.

This chain connects TRBV7-8 to TRBJ2-3; D possibly uses TRBD1 or TRBD2 (5 bases each). Germline-derived CDR1 and CDR2 are SGHVS and FQNEAQ. V shed 2 bases and J shed 3 bases, with 18 bases lying between them. There are 17 residues in the CDR3. CDR3 residues: CASSLNPPGAGTDTQYF. The CDR3 nucleotides are TGTGCCAGCAGCTTAAACCCCCCCGGGGCTGGAACAGATACGCAGTATTTT.

The chain carries TRBV30 and TRBJ2-5, with D perhaps TRBD1 (5 bases). The CDR3 sequence is 13 residues long. Trimming took 3 bases from V and 5 from J, leaving 13 bases between them. Germline V CDR1 and CDR2: GTSNPN, SVGIG (reference sequence). CDR3 in DNA: TGTGCCTGGAGACTTGGGGCCCAGGAGACCCAGTACTTC. Residues: CAWRLGAQETQYF.

CDR3 protein: CSVTGTRNEKLFF. The CDR3 DNA sequence: TGCAGCGTTACCGGGACTAGAAATGAAAAACTGTTTTTT. The genes are TRBV29-1 and TRBJ1-4; a possible D gene is TRBD1 (5 bases). Germline V CDR1 and CDR2: SQVTM, ANQGSEA. V lost 5 bases and J 5 bases, leaving 12 bases between the germline ends. The length of the CDR3 is 13 residues.

The chain couples TRBV11-2 to TRBJ1-2, with D possibly being TRBD1 (5 bases). CDR1 is SGHAT and CDR2 is FQNNGV in the germline V gene. This CDR3 spans 13 amino acids. V lost 3 bases and J lost 8, with 13 bases in between. DNA of the CDR3: TGTGCCAGCAGCTTGCAGGAGGGACGCGGCTACACCTTC. Translated: CASSLQEGRGYTF.

This sequence joins TRBV29-1 and TRBJ1-5; tentatively, D is TRBD1 (5 bases). Germline V gives CDR1 SQVTM, CDR2 ANQGSEA. CDR3 size: 12 residues. The V and J ends lost 4 bases and 5 bases respectively, with 9 bases between them. The CDR3 spells CSVGGVDQPQHF. The CDR3 nucleotides read TGCAGCGTTGGAGGGGTGGATCAGCCCCAGCATTTT.

In its sample, this clonotype was seen many times. This rearrangement joins TRBV15 to TRBJ2-3; D is unclear. This CDR3 comprises 15 residues. Germline loops: CDR1 LNHNV, CDR2 YYDKDF (reference sequence). V was pared by 0 bases and J by 6 bases, with 13 bases between. The CDR3 protein is CATSRDQGNFDTQYF. CDR3 nucleotides: TGTGCCACCAGCAGAGATCAAGGGAACTTCGATACGCAGTATTTT. Variable domain in full (rest from reference TRBV15 and TRBJ2-3): DAMVIQNPRYQVTQFGKPVTLSCSQTLNHNVMYWYQQKSSQAPKLLFHYYDKDFNNEADTPDNFQSRRPNTSFCFLDIRSPGLGDTAMYLCATSRDQGNFDTQYFGPGTRLTVL.

This clonotype was seen repeatedly, ten times or more. The V call is TRBV6-2 or TRBV6-3, the J call TRBJ2-1, with TRBD2 matching over 9 bases. V lost 6 bases and J lost 8; bases outside the gene matches: 5. The CDR3 contains 13 residues. CDR1 is MNHEY, CDR2 SVGEGT, per germline. The CDR3 loop is CASRGLANDEQFF. DNA of the CDR3: TGTGCCAGCAGAGGACTAGCGAATGATGAGCAGTTCTTC.

The table lists this clonotype with many counts. CDR3 nucleotide sequence: TGCGCCAGCAGTAAACAAAATTCCTACGAGCAGTACTTC. It yields the protein CASSKQNSYEQYF. This sequence joins TRBV10-2 and TRBJ2-7; no definite D call. The ends were cut back, 5 bases at V and 1 base at J, with 9 bases in the middle. The CDR3 consists of 13 residues. The germline CDR1 and CDR2 sequences are WSHSY and SAAADI.

The V and J genes are TRBV5-1 and TRBJ1-4; perhaps TRBD1 as D (6 bases). V lost 1 base and J 8 bases, leaving 12 bases between the germline ends. This CDR3 comprises 14 residues. Germline CDR1 SGHRS, CDR2 YFSETQ. The CDR3 sequence is CASSLSRGGEKLFF. The CDR3 DNA reads as TGCGCCAGCAGCTTGAGCAGGGGAGGCGAAAAACTGTTTTTT.

This clonotype was detected ten times or more. The chain has TRBV10-2 and TRBJ1-2; 8 nucleotides match TRBD1. Germline loops: CDR1 WSHSY, CDR2 SAAADI. V was clipped by 2 bases and J by 4 bases; unmatched bases: 3. The CDR3 consists of 14 residues. The CDR3 DNA reads as TGCGCCAGCAGTGAGGGACAGGGAACCTATGGCTACACCTTC. This translates into CASSEGQGTYGYTF.

This clonotype was found a few times. This chain joins TRBV29-1 and TRBJ2-6; maybe TRBD2 (5 bases). Germline V gene lookup returns CDR1 SQVTM and CDR2 ANQGSEA. Trimming cost V 1 base and J 1 base, with 5 bases left between them. CDR3 size: 14 residues. CDR3 sequence: CSVEGGSGANVLTF. DNA of the CDR3: TGCAGCGTTGAAGGAGGGTCTGGGGCCAACGTCCTGACTTTC.

This clonotype was observed at least ten times. The V call is TRBV5-4, the J call TRBJ1-2, with D possibly TRBD1 on 6 matching bases. The V gene's germline CDR1 is SGHNT and CDR2 YYREEE (reference sequence). The CDR3 consists of 14 residues. Trimming left V 0 bases short and J 2 bases short, with 8 bases between. CDR3 nucleotides: TGTGCCAGCAGCTTGGACAGGGCAAACTATGGCTACACCTTC. As protein: CASSLDRANYGYTF.

This chain uses TRBV20-1 with TRBJ1-2; D remains unclear. The CDR3 has 12 residues. In germline, CDR1 is DFQATT, CDR2 SNEGSKA (reference sequence). The V gene lost 0 bases and the J gene lost 12 bases, with 14 bases spanning the gap. This chain's CDR3 is CSARDGSFGNTF. In DNA, the CDR3 is TGCAGTGCTAGAGATGGCAGCTTTGGAAACACCTTC.

This chain joins TRBV7-8 and TRBJ2-2, with unresolved D. The CDR3 is made up of 12 amino acids. CDR1 and CDR2 from the germline V gene are SGHVS and FQNEAQ. V lost 4 bases, J lost 5 bases, and 5 bases lay in between. CDR3 in DNA: TGTGCCAGCAGCTCGCGAACCGGGGAGCTGTTTTTT. Its protein is CASSSRTGELFF.

The chain combines TRBV7-9 with TRBJ2-2; D gene unclear. Per germline, CDR1 SEHNR and CDR2 FQNEAQ (reference sequence). There are 18 residues in the CDR3. The V end lost 5 bases, the J end lost 2 bases, and 21 bases lay between the germline ends. The CDR3 protein is CASSQDKTSHFNTGELFF. CDR3 in DNA: TGTGCCAGCAGCCAAGACAAAACCTCACATTTTAACACCGGGGAGCTGTTTTTT.

The chain couples TRBV12-3 or TRBV12-4 to TRBJ1-4; D gene ambiguous. The CDR3 has 16 residues. Trimming left V 3 bases short and J 5 bases short, with 16 bases between. The CDR3 protein is CASSFSLGEGNEKLFF. As DNA, the CDR3 is TGTGCCAGCAGTTTCTCCCTTGGTGAGGGAAATGAAAAACTGTTTTTT.

This clonotype occurred many times. V gene TRBV2 combines with J gene TRBJ2-7, with TRBD1 identical over 7 bases. After removal of 2 bases from V and 3 bases from J, the junction contained 1 base not matched to a gene. Germline CDR1 SNHLY, CDR2 FYNNEI. The CDR3 is made up of 13 amino acids. As DNA, the CDR3 is TGTGCCAGCAGTGAATGGGACAGCTACGAGCAGTACTTC. Translating it yields CASSEWDSYEQYF.

As to this clonotype: Because the CDR3 is missing its conserved closing phenylalanine or tryptophan, this is likely a read error. V is TRBV19 and J is TRBJ1-1; the D is unclear. Germline loops: CDR1 LNHDA, CDR2 SQIVND (reference sequence). The CDR3 contains 15 residues. This CDR3 is CASSILPRGNTEAFS. For the CDR3, the DNA is TGTGCCAGTAGTATATTGCCTCGTGGGAACACCGAAGCTTTCTCT.

There are many counts of this clonotype. The chain recombines TRBV12-3 or TRBV12-4 with TRBJ2-7; D might be TRBD2 (6 bases). V was cut by 5 bases and J by 4 bases, with 18 bases left in between. This CDR3 has 15 residues. CDR3 region: CASSHSPDGTYEQYF. CDR3 sequence (DNA): TGTGCCAGCAGTCACTCCCCGGACGGGACTTACGAGCAGTACTTC.

This clonotype was counted at least ten times. This sequence joins TRBV20-1 and TRBJ2-5; TRBD2 aligns across 9 bases. This CDR3 is 15 amino acids long. The J segment lost 3 bases and the V segment lost 0 bases, leaving 5 bases of the junction unmatched. Germline values: CDR1 DFQATT, CDR2 SNEGSKA (reference sequence). This chain's CDR3 is CSARDGGGAEETQYF. The CDR3 region has the DNA TGCAGTGCTAGAGACGGCGGGGGGGCCGAAGAGACCCAGTACTTC.

This clonotype was seen repeatedly, ten times or more. Given a much more abundant clone one base away, this may be a read error. The rearrangement uses TRBV7-8 and TRBJ2-1; 10 positions match TRBD1. This CDR3 spans 16 amino acids. J gave up 2 bases and V 6 bases, and 7 bases lay outside the gene matches. The germline gives CDR1 SGHVS, CDR2 FQNEAQ. CDR3 sequence reads: CASSKRGQGTYNEQFF. As DNA, the CDR3 is TGTGCCAGCAGTAAGAGGGGACAGGGGACCTACAATGAGCAGTTCTTC.

This clonotype has a handful of counts. The chain links TRBV3-1 to TRBJ1-3; 11 bases align to TRBD1. V trimming: 2 bases; J trimming: 8 bases; junction bases outside the gene matches: 5. The CDR3 contains 15 residues. Looked up from germline, CDR1 is LGHDT and CDR2 is YNNKEL (reference sequence). The CDR3 protein is CASSQRTGGLYTIYF. The CDR3 DNA is TGTGCCAGCAGCCAACGGACAGGGGGCTTGTACACCATATATTTT.